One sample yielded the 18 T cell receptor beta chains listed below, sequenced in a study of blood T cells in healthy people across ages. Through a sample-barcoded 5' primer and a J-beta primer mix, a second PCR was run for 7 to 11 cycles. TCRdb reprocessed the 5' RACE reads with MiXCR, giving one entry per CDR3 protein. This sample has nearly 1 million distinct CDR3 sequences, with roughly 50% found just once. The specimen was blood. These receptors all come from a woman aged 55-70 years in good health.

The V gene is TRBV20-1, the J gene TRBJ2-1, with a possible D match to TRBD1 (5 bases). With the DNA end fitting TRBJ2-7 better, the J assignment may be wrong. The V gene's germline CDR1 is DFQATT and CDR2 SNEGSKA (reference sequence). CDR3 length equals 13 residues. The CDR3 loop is CSARSRQYNEQYF. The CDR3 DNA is TGCAGTGCTAGGTCGCGACAGTACAATGAGCAGTACTTC.

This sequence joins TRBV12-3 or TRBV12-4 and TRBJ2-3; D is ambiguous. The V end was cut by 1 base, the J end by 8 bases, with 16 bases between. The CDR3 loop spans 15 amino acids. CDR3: CASSLDGSGPGTQYF. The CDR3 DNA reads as TGTGCCAGCAGTTTAGATGGTAGTGGGCCAGGTACGCAGTATTTT.

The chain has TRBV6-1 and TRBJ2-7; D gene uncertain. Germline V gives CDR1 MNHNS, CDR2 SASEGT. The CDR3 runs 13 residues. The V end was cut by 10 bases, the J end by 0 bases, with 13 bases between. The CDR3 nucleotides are TGTGCCACAGTAACGTGGGACTCCTACGAGCAGTACTTC. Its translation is CATVTWDSYEQYF.

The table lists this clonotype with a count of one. This chain's CDR3 is CASSHLAGGNEQYF. The CDR3 region has the DNA TGTGCCAGCAGCCATCTAGCGGGAGGGAACGAGCAGTACTTC. The V and J genes are TRBV3-1 and TRBJ2-7, with 12 bases fitting TRBD2. The germline V gene encodes CDR1 LGHDT and CDR2 YNNKEL (reference sequence). V dropped 3 bases and J dropped 5; count of bases not matched to a gene: 2. The CDR3 totals 14 residues.

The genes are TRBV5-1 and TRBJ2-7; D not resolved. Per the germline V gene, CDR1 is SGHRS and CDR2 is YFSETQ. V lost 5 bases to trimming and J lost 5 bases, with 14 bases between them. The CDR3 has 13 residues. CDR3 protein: CASREWEGNEQYF. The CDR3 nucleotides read TGCGCCAGCAGGGAGTGGGAAGGAAACGAGCAGTACTTC.

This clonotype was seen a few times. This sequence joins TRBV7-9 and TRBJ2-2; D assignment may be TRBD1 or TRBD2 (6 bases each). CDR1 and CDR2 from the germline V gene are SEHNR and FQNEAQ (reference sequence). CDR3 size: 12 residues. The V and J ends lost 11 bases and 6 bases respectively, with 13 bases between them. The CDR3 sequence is CAFEGGPGELFF. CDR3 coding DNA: TGTGCCTTCGAGGGGGGACCCGGGGAGCTGTTTTTT.

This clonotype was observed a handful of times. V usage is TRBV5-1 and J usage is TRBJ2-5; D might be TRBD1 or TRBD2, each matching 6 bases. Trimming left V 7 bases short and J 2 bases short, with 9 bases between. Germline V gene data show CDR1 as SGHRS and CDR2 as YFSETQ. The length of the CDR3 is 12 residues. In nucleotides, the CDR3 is TGCGCCAGCGGAGGGGGTCAAGAGACCCAGTACTTC. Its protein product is CASGGGQETQYF.

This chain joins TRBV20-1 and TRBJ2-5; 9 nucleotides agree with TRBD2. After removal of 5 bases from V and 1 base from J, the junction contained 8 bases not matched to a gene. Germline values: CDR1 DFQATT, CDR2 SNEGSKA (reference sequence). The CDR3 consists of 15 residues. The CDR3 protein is CSASRLAGLQETQYF. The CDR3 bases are TGCAGTGCTTCCCGGCTAGCGGGGCTCCAAGAGACCCAGTACTTC.

The CDR3 sequence is CASSQGMEFRQENYEQYF. CDR3 DNA sequence: TGTGCCAGCAGCCAAGGTATGGAGTTCCGGCAGGAGAACTACGAGCAGTACTTC. The chain joins TRBV14 to TRBJ2-7; no clear D. V lost 1 base and J 3 bases, leaving 22 bases between the germline ends. This CDR3 is built from 18 residues. Germline values: CDR1 SGHDN, CDR2 FVKESK.

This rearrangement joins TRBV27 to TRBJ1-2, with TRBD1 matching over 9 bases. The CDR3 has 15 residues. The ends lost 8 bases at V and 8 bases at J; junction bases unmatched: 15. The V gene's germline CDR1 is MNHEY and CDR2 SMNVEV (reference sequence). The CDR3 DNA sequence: TGTGCCAGCTCTAGGACAGGGGCTGGGATTAACGGCTACACCTTC. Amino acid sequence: CASSRTGAGINGYTF.

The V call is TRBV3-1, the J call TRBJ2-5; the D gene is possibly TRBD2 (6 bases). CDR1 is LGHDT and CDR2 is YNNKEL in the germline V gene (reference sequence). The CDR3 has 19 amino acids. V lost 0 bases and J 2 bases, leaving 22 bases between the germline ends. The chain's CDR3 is CASSQDTDPAGIKQETQYF. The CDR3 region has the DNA TGTGCCAGCAGCCAAGATACCGACCCCGCGGGAATAAAACAAGAGACCCAGTACTTC.

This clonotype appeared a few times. In nucleotides, the CDR3 is TGTGCCAGCCGCCGGACAGCCCGAGGAGATACGCAGTATTTT. Translated: CASRRTARGDTQYF. The chain is built from TRBV12-3 or TRBV12-4 and TRBJ2-3, with D maybe TRBD1 (6 bases). V lost 8 bases and J 5 bases, leaving 17 bases between the germline ends. The CDR3 is 14 amino acids.

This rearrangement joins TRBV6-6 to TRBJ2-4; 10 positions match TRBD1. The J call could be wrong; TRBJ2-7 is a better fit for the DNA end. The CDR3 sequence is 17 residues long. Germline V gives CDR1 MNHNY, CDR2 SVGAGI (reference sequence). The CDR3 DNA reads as TGTGCCAGCAGTTCACCCCCCACCGGGACAGGGGAGTACGAGCAGTACTTC. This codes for CASSSPPTGTGEYEQYF.

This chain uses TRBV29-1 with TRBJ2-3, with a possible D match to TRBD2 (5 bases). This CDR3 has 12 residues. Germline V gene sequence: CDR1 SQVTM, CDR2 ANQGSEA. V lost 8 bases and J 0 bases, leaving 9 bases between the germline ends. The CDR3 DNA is TGCAGCATTCGGGAAAGCACAGATACGCAGTATTTT. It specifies CSIRESTDTQYF.

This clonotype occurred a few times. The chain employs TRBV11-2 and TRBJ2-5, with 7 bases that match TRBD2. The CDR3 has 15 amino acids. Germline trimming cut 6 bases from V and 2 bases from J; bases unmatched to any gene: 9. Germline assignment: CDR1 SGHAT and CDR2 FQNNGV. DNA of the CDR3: TGTGCCAGCAGGCGGCCTAGCGGTAATCAAGAGACCCAGTACTTC. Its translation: CASRRPSGNQETQYF.

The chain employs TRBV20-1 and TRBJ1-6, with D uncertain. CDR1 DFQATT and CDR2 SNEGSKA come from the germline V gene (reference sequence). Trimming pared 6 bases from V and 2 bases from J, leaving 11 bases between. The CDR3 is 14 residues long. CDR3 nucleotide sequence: TGCAGTGCGTCAAGGACGGCCTATAATTCACCCCTCCACTTT. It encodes CSASRTAYNSPLHF.

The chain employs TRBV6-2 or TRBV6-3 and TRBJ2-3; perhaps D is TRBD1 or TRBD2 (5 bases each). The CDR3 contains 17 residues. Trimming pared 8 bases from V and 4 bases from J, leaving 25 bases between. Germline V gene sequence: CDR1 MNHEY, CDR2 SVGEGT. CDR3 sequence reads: CASGGPRGSGPSDTQYF. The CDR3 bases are TGTGCCAGCGGGGGACCTAGGGGAAGTGGTCCTTCAGATACGCAGTATTTT.

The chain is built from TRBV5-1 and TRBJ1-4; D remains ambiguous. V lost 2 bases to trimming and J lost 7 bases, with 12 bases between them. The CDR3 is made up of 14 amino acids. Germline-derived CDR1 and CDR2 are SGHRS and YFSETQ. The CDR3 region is CASSLDRWGEKLFF. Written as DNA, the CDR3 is TGCGCCAGCAGCTTAGACCGATGGGGTGAAAAACTGTTTTTT. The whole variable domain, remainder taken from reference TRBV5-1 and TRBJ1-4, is KAGVTQTPRYLIKTRGQQVTLSCSPISGHRSVSWYQQTPGQGLQFLFEYFSETQRNKGNFPGRFSGRQFSNSRSEMNVSTLELGDSALYLCASSLDRWGEKLFFGSGTQLSVL.